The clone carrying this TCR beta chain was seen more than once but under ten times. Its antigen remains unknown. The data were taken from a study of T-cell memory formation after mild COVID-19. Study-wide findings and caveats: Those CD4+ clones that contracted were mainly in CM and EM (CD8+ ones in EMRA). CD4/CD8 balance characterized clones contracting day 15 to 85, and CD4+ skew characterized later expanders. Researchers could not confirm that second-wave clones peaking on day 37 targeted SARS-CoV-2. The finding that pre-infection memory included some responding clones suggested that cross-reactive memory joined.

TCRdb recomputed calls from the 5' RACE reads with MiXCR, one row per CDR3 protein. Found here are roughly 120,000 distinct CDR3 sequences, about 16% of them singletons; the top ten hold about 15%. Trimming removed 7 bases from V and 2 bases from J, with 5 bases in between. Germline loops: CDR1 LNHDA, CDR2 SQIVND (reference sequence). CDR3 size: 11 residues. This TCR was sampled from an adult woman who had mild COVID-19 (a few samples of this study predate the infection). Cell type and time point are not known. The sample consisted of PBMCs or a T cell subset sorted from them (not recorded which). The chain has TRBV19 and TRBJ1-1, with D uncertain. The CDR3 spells CASTFNTEAFF. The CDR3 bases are TGTGCCAGTACCTTTAACACTGAAGCTTTCTTT.